The source of this TCR beta chain is a study of CD8 T cells in Susac syndrome. The V gene's germline CDR1 is GTSNPN and CDR2 SVGIG (reference sequence). CDR3 size: 14 residues. V was clipped by 0 bases and J by 4 bases; unmatched bases: 4. RNA, at roughly 0.45 to 1 ug, was reverse transcribed with random hexamers. The authors amplified TCR beta CDR3 across 54 Vbeta and 13 Jbeta using immunoSEQ multiplex PCR. In TCRdb, the immunoSEQ multiplex PCR reads were re-called with MiXCR into one record per CDR3 protein. Here the sample spans 70,000 or so distinct CDR3 sequences, about 95% being singletons. CD8+ and CD4+ T cells from blood underwent TCR beta sequencing. TEMRA cells were FACS-enriched, with CD8+ and CD4+ T cells isolated negatively.

The source of this sequence is a human donor with multiple sclerosis. The rearrangement joins TRBV30 to TRBJ2-3, with 7 bases aligning to TRBD2. The sequenced material came from CD8+ T cells from PBMCs. The CDR3 coding sequence is TGTGCCTGGAGTGTAGGCGCGGGGGCAGATACGCAGTATTTT. Its translation is CAWSVGAGADTQYF.